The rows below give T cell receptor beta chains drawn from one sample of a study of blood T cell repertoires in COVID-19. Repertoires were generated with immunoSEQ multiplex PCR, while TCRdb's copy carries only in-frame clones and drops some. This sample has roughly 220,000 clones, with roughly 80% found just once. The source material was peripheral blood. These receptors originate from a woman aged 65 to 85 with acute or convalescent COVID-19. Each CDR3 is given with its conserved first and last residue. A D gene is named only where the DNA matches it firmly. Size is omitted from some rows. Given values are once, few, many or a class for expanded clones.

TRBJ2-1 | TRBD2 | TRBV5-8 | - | CASSRTSGTWGSYNEQFF | TGTGCCAGCAGCCGGACTAGCGGGACGTGGGGGTCCTACAATGAGCAGTTCTTC
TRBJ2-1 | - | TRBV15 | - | CATSRDPSSSYNEQFF | TGTGCCACCAGCAGAGATCCGTCTTCTTCCTACAATGAGCAGTTCTTC
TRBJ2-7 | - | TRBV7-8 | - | CASSYGGYEQYF | TGTGCCAGCAGTTACGGAGGCTACGAGCAGTACTTC
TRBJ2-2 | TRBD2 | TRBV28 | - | CASSEQRTSGRYGELFF | TGTGCCAGCAGTGAACAGCGGACTAGCGGGAGATACGGGGAGCTGTTTTTT
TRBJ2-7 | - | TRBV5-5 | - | CASSLVGGRGDEQYF | TGTGCCAGCAGCTTGGTTGGAGGGAGAGGCGACGAGCAGTACTTC
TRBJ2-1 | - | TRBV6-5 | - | CASSYATLQGGQFF | TGTGCCAGCAGTTACGCGACTCTCCAGGGAGGGCAGTTCTTC
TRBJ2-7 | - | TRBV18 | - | CASSQGVSSYEQYF | TGTGCCAGCTCACAGGGGGTGAGCTCCTACGAGCAGTACTTC
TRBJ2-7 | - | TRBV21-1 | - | CASKKGMEYEQYF | TGTGCCAGCAAGAAGGGGATGGAGTACGAGCAGTACTTC
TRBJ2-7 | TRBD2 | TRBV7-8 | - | CASSHGGGSYEQYF | TGTGCCAGCAGCCACGGGGGGGGGAGCTACGAGCAGTACTTC
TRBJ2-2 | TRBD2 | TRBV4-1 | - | CASSQTGLAGQRELFF | TGCGCCAGCAGCCAAACGGGACTAGCGGGACAAAGGGAGCTGTTTTTT
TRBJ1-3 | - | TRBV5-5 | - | CASSLEGNTIYF | TGTGCCAGCAGCCTAGAAGGAAACACCATATATTTT
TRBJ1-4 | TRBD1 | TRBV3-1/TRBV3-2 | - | CASSYPGQGTNEKLFF | TGTGCCAGCAGCTACCCGGGACAGGGAACTAATGAAAAACTGTTTTTT
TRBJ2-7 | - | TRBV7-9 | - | CASSPAFLGLRGEQYF | TGTGCCAGCAGCCCAGCATTTTTAGGGCTAAGGGGGGAGCAGTACTTC
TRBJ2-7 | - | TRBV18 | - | CASSPGLVSYEQYF | TGTGCCAGCTCACCAGGCCTAGTTAGCTACGAGCAGTACTTC
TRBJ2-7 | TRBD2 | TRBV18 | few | CASSPEREGYEQYF | TGTGCCAGCTCACCTGAACGGGAGGGCTACGAGCAGTACTTC
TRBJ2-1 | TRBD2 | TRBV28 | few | CASSLAGGRLHEQFF | TGTGCCAGCAGTTTAGCGGGCGGGAGGTTGCATGAGCAGTTCTTC
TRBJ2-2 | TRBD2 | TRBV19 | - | CASTRWTSGIANTGELFF | TGTGCCAGTACACGATGGACTAGCGGGATAGCGAACACCGGGGAGCTGTTTTTT
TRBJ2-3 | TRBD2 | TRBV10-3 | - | CAISGTSGSTDTQYF | TGTGCCATCAGTGGGACTAGCGGGAGTACAGATACGCAGTATTTT
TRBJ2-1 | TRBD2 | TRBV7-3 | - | CASSSLAGGGDEQFF | TGTGCCAGCAGCTCACTAGCGGGAGGGGGGGATGAGCAGTTCTTC
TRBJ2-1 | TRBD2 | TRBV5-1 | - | CASSPASGNYNEQFF | TGCGCCAGCAGCCCTGCTAGCGGAAACTACAATGAGCAGTTCTTC
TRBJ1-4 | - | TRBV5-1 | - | CASSLDRAGPEKLFF | TGCGCCAGCAGCTTGGATAGAGCTGGGCCTGAAAAACTGTTTTTT
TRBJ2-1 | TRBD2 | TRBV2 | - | CASIPTSGIYNEQFF | TGTGCCAGCATCCCGACTAGCGGTATCTACAATGAGCAGTTCTTC
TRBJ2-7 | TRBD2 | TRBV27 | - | CASSLRVAGLFEQYF | TGTGCCAGCAGTTTAAGGGTAGCGGGCCTCTTTGAGCAGTACTTC
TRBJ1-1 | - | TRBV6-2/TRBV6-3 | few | CASSYTPQREQVGSFF | TGTGCCAGCAGTTACACCCCCCAGAGAGAACAGGTCGGGTCTTTCTTT
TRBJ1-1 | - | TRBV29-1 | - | CSVGQGDRKAFF | TGCAGCGTGGGACAAGGTGACAGAAAAGCTTTCTTT
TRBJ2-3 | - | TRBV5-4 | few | CASSLVGAADTQYF | TGTGCCAGCAGCTTGGTGGGGGCGGCAGATACGCAGTATTTT
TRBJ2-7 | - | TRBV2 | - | CASSWAGEYEQYF | TGTGCCAGCAGTTGGGCAGGGGAATACGAGCAGTACTTC
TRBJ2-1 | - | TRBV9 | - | CASSVGSGTSVKFF | -
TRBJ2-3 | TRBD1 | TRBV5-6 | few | CASSPTGWSTDTQYF | TGTGCCAGCAGCCCGACAGGGTGGAGCACAGATACGCAGTATTTT
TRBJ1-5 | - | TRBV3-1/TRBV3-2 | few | CASSQSPLPGQPQHF | TGTGCCAGCAGCCAGAGTCCCTTACCGGGACAGCCCCAGCATTTT
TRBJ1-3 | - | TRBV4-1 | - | CASSQPRTAGNTIYF | TGCGCCAGCAGCCAACCGAGGACAGCTGGAAACACCATATATTTT
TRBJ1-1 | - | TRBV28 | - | CASSLSTVYTEAFF | TGTGCCAGCAGTTTATCAACAGTATACACTGAAGCTTTCTTT
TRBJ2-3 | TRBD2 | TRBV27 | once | CASSRTSRTDTQYF | TGTGCCAGCAGTAGGACTAGCAGGACAGATACGCAGTATTTT
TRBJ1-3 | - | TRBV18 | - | CASSPMDSGSGNTIYF | TGTGCCAGCTCACCGATGGACAGCGGCTCTGGAAACACCATATATTTT
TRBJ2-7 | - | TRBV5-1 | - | CASSSGYEQYF | TGCGCCAGCAGCTCGGGTTACGAGCAGTACTTC
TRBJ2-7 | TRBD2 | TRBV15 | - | CATSRLAGGYEQYF | TGTGCCACCAGCAGACTAGCGGGAGGGTACGAGCAGTACTTC
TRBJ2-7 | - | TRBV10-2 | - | CASRQGYEQYF | TGCGCCAGCAGACAGGGCTACGAGCAGTACTTC
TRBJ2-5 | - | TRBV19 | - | CASSIDKQAQETQYF | TGTGCCAGTAGTATAGATAAACAGGCACAAGAGACCCAGTACTTC
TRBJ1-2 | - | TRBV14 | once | CASSRYREGYTF | TGTGCCAGCAGCCGGTACAGGGAGGGCTACACCTTC
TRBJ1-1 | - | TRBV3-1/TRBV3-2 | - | CASSHEYTEAFF | TGTGCCAGCAGCCATGAGTACACTGAAGCTTTCTTT
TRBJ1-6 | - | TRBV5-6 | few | CASSLEQSNSPLHF | TGTGCCAGCAGCTTGGAACAGTCCAATTCACCCCTCCACTTT
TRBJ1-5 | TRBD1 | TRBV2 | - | CASTLTGLGGQPQHF | TGTGCCAGCACCTTGACAGGGTTAGGAGGTCAGCCCCAGCATTTT
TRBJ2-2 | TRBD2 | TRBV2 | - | CASLSGGRAGGELFF | TGTGCCAGCCTCTCGGGAGGGAGGGCCGGCGGGGAGCTGTTTTTT
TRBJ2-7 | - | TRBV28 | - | CASSPPGGGYEQYF | TGTGCCAGCAGTCCCCCGGGGGGCGGTTACGAGCAGTACTTC
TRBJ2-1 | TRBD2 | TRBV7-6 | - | CASSLGRVSGRDEQFF | TGTGCCAGCAGCTTAGGCCGGGTTAGCGGGAGGGATGAGCAGTTCTTC
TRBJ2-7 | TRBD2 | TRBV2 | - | CASSEAGRGGEQYF | TGTGCCAGCAGTGAAGCAGGTCGGGGGGGCGAGCAGTACTTC
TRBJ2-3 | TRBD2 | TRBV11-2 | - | CASSLVGGGPTDTQYF | TGTGCCAGCAGCTTAGTGGGGGGAGGGCCCACAGATACGCAGTATTTT
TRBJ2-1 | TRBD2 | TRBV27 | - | CASSPSEGGSGRVHEQFF | TGTGCCAGCAGCCCCTCAGAAGGTGGTAGCGGGAGGGTCCATGAGCAGTTCTTC
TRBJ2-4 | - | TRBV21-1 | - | CASSRATTGSKNIQYF | TGTGCCAGCAGCAGAGCTACTACAGGGTCCAAAAACATTCAGTACTTC
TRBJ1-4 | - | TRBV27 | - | CASSLFGGNEKLFF | TGTGCCAGCAGTTTATTCGGGGGAAATGAAAAACTGTTTTTT
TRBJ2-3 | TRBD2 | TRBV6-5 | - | CASSSPTSGTDTQYF | TGTGCCAGCAGTTCCCCAACTAGCGGGACAGATACGCAGTATTTT
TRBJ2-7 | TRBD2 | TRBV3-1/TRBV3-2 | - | CASSQDSTSGSHLPYEQYF | TGTGCCAGCAGCCAAGATAGCACTAGCGGGAGCCACCTACCCTACGAGCAGTACTTC
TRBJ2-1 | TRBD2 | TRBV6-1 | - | CASSDRGRANNEQFF | TGTGCCAGCAGTGACCGCGGGAGGGCCAACAATGAGCAGTTCTTC
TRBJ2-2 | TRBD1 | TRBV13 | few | CASSYGTGGSGELFF | TGTGCCAGCAGCTACGGGACAGGGGGCTCAGGGGAGCTGTTTTTT
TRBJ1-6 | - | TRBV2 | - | CASSDQGPGDSPLHF | TGTGCCAGCAGTGATCAGGGCCCGGGGGATTCACCCCTCCACTTT
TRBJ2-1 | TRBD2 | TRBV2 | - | CASSTTSGNEQFF | TGTGCCAGCAGTACGACTAGCGGCAATGAGCAGTTCTTC
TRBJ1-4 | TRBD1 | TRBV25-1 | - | CASSDTGDGEKLFF | TGTGCCAGCAGTGACACAGGGGACGGAGAAAAACTGTTTTTT
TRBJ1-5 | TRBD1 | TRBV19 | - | CASSRDRERQPQHF | TGTGCCAGTAGCCGGGACAGGGAACGGCAGCCCCAGCATTTT
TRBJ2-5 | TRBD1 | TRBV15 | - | CATSREVGTGFQETQYF | TGTGCCACCAGCAGAGAGGTGGGGACAGGTTTCCAAGAGACCCAGTACTTC